This T cell receptor (beta chain) came from a study of control samples from healthy donors and cancer patients. Only in-frame clones appear in the TCRdb table, and some are missing; sequencing was by immunoSEQ multiplex PCR. The table has about 98,000 clones, about 92% seen once. V gave up 1 base and J gave up 4 bases; unmatched junction bases: 7. Germline V gene lookup returns CDR1 LNHNV and CDR2 YYDKDF (reference sequence). The CDR3 is 17 residues long. The sequencing sample was made of blood. The TCR sequence derives from a woman between 18 and 29 years old in good health. The V call is TRBV15, the J call TRBJ1-5, with 10 bases aligning to TRBD1. The DNA of the CDR3 is TGTGCCACCAGCAGAGCCAGGGACAGGGGCATAAATCAGCCCCAGCATTTT. This gives the protein CATSRARDRGINQPQHF.